This T cell receptor (beta chain) was captured by sequencing in a study of T-cell reconstitution after alpha-beta-depleted transplantation in children. The germline CDR1 and CDR2 sequences are SGHNT and YENEEA. The CDR3 spans 15 residues. With 6 bases clipped from V and 8 bases from J, the junction kept 13 bases outside the gene matches. Preparation of the TCRbeta library was carried out with unique molecular identifiers. TCRdb redid the calling of the PCR reads with MiXCR, one entry per CDR3 protein. The sample carries roughly 350,000 distinct CDR3 sequences, around 15% recorded once. Study-level findings and limits: Diversity and T-cell counts at one year after transplant derived mostly from new T cells. Some patients owed their high day-60 TCRbeta diversity to surviving recipient T cells and thymic progenitors. Several hundred expanded graft clones reportedly were the source of alpha-beta T cells about two months after transplant.

This clonotype appeared many times. Its matching antigen is unknown. This sequence was found in a male patient aged 2 to 10 who had a stem cell transplant for acute lymphoblastic leukemia, so the T cells may come from the graft donor. The sample in question was PBMCs, mostly from graft donor cells, obtained 360 days after TCRalphabeta/CD19-depleted stem cell transplant. The chain links TRBV11-3 to TRBJ2-1; 7 bases map to TRBD2. CDR3 protein: CASSPTRGGWDEQFF. CDR3 nucleotide sequence: TGTGCCAGCAGTCCCACAAGGGGAGGGTGGGATGAGCAGTTCTTC.